Below, one TCR beta chain is given with its context. Its antigen remains unknown. This entry is derived from a study of siplizumab effects on memory and regulatory T cells. Broader study findings: Proliferating siplizumab-cultured Tregs lacked confirmed suppressive function. Neither a naive nor a memory phenotype was assignable to roughly 75-97% of proliferating CD4+ or CD8+ clones.

Looked up from germline, CDR1 is PRHDT and CDR2 is FYEKMQ (reference sequence). This CDR3 has 16 amino acids. V gave up 0 bases and J gave up 0 bases, with 6 bases separating them. Generated by immunoSEQ multiplex PCR, the TCRdb table keeps only in-frame clones and is missing some. The table has 100,000 or so clones, about 94% seen once. This receptor was identified in a human donor in good health. Source material: non-Treg CD4+ T cells sorted from blood. The J gene is TRBJ2-6, the V gene TRBV13; D not certain. Written as DNA, the CDR3 is TGTGCCAGCAGCTTAGGGTCTGGCTCTGGGGCCAACGTCCTGACTTTC. Amino acids: CASSLGSGSGANVLTF.